This note documents a single T cell receptor (beta chain) sequence. Germline trimming cut 2 bases from V and 6 bases from J; bases unmatched to any gene: 8. The CDR3 runs to 16 residues. Germline loops: CDR1 MNHEY, CDR2 SVGAGI. The data originate from a study of technical replicates of blood from a handful of donors. Only in-frame clones appear in the TCRdb table, and some are missing; sequencing was by immunoSEQ multiplex PCR. The data hold about 56,000 clones, with roughly 96% observed a single time. The chain uses TRBV6-5 and TRBJ2-2, with TRBD1 matching 8 bases. Sequencing input: PBMCs. The sequence was obtained from a human donor in good health. Some clones in this sample may be carry-over from other donors' samples. The CDR3 loop is CASSYGRTGRSGELFF. CDR3 DNA sequence: TGTGCCAGCAGTTACGGGAGGACAGGGAGGTCCGGGGAGCTGTTTTTT.